Listed here are 3 T cell receptor beta chains from one sample, sequenced in a study of cytomegalovirus exposure and HLA in healthy donors. In the PCR, 60 Vbeta and 13 Jbeta primers were used. Profiled with immunoSEQ multiplex PCR; TCRdb holds only in-frame clones, not every one. Of approximately 91,000 clones listed, approximately 86% are singletons. The sequencing sample was made of PBMCs. The receptors originated from a young man in good health and CMV-seropositive.

The rearrangement uses TRBV30 and TRBJ1-2; 8 bases fit TRBD1. CDR1 and CDR2 from the germline V gene are GTSNPN and SVGIG (reference sequence). The CDR3 has 12 residues. The junction had 3 bases not matched to a gene; V was cut back by 1 base and J by 8 bases. The CDR3, as DNA: TGTGCCTGGAGTGCCGGACAGGGCGGCTACACCTTC. Translating gives CAWSAGQGGYTF.

J is TRBJ1-1 and V is TRBV23-1; D uncertain. TRBV23-1 is treated as an ORF (open reading frame) with a function not yet certain. There are 13 residues in the CDR3. V lost 1 base, J lost 6 bases, and 9 bases lay in between. CDR3 nucleotide sequence: TGCGCCAGCAGTCAATTATGCGGGGCTGAAGCTTTCTTT. Translating it yields CASSQLCGAEAFF.

This chain connects TRBV6-1 to TRBJ2-3, with TRBD2 matching over 7 bases. There are 16 residues in the CDR3. In germline, CDR1 is MNHNS, CDR2 SASEGT. The V segment lost 2 bases and the J segment 3 bases; nucleotides outside the gene matches: 8. CDR3 DNA: TGTGCCAGCAGTGAAACTGCGGGAGTAATTACAGATACGCAGTATTTT. Translating it yields CASSETAGVITDTQYF.